Below are 20 T cell receptor beta chains sequenced from a single sample in a study of blood T cell repertoires in COVID-19. Clones were sequenced by immunoSEQ multiplex PCR, and TCRdb holds only the in-frame ones, with some missing. The table includes about 270,000 clones, around 82% detected once. Specimen: peripheral blood. All receptors derive from a woman between 18 and 30 years old with acute or convalescent COVID-19.

V usage is TRBV19 and J usage is TRBJ2-1, with 10 bases fitting TRBD2. Germline values: CDR1 LNHDA, CDR2 SQIVND (reference sequence). The CDR3 is 15 amino acids. V trimming: 2 bases; J trimming: 8 bases; junction bases outside the gene matches: 6. CDR3 sequence: CASSIRTSGMDEQFF. CDR3 nucleotide sequence: TGTGCCAGTAGTATAAGAACTAGCGGGATGGATGAGCAGTTCTTC.

The chain employs TRBV6-6 and TRBJ2-1; D is uncertain. The germline gives CDR1 MNHNY, CDR2 SVGAGI (reference sequence). Deletions cut 3 bases from V and 2 bases from J, with 5 bases between. This CDR3 region has 13 residues. The CDR3 coding sequence is TGTGCCAGCAGTTATCAGGCCTACAATGAGCAGTTCTTC. Its translation is CASSYQAYNEQFF.

The genes are TRBV27 and TRBJ2-1; 7 bases fit TRBD1. This CDR3 has 14 amino acids. Germline V gene data show CDR1 as MNHEY and CDR2 as SMNVEV (reference sequence). The trim removed 7 bases at V and 0 bases at J, leaving 3 bases unmatched. The CDR3 loop is CASTPGGSYNEQFF. CDR3 coding DNA: TGTGCCAGCACCCCAGGGGGCTCCTACAATGAGCAGTTCTTC.

CDR3 loop: CAWSDRVVNQPQHF. The CDR3 region has the DNA TGTGCCTGGTCAGACAGGGTGGTCAATCAGCCCCAGCATTTT. The chain combines TRBV30 with TRBJ1-5; 7 bases line up with TRBD1. CDR3 size: 14 residues. CDR1 and CDR2 (germline): GTSNPN, SVGIG (reference sequence). The ends lost 5 bases at V and 3 bases at J; junction bases unmatched: 7.

This chain connects TRBV2 to TRBJ2-5; the D gene is possibly TRBD2 (6 bases). The CDR3 sequence is 17 residues long. CDR1 and CDR2 from the germline V gene are SNHLY and FYNNEI. Trimming took off 8 bases at V and 1 base at J, with 23 bases between the two ends. CDR3 amino acids: CASRRGWVSGAQETQYF. In nucleotides, the CDR3 is TGTGCCAGCCGGCGGGGTTGGGTTAGCGGAGCCCAAGAGACCCAGTACTTC.

The genes are TRBV7-9 and TRBJ2-7, with D perhaps TRBD2 (7 bases). The CDR3 totals 13 residues. V was shortened by 10 bases and J by 5 bases, with 18 bases between the two germline ends. Germline V gives CDR1 SEHNR, CDR2 FQNEAQ (reference sequence). The CDR3 is CATVGGRKNEQYF. CDR3 sequence (DNA): TGTGCCACCGTCGGGGGGCGAAAGAACGAGCAGTACTTC.

The rearrangement joins TRBV29-1 to TRBJ1-4, with D possibly being TRBD1 (6 bases). This CDR3 is built from 14 residues. Germline V gives CDR1 SQVTM, CDR2 ANQGSEA. Between the trimmed V and J ends, which lost 3 bases and 8 bases, there was a span of 16 bases. CDR3 sequence: CSVDLGTHGEKLFF. The CDR3 bases are TGCAGCGTTGATCTCGGGACACATGGAGAAAAACTGTTTTTT.

This rearrangement joins TRBV5-6 to TRBJ2-7; D may be TRBD1 (5 bases). V was shortened by 4 bases and J by 4 bases, with 12 bases between the two germline ends. The germline gives CDR1 SGHDT, CDR2 YYEEEE. This CDR3 has 13 amino acids. The CDR3 nucleotides are TGTGCCAGCAGCGGTGCCCAGGGTTACGAGCAGTACTTC. Translated: CASSGAQGYEQYF.

The J gene is TRBJ2-3, the V gene TRBV12-5; 9 bases line up with TRBD1. From germline, CDR1 is LGHNT and CDR2 FRNRAP. V lost 4 bases and J lost 4; bases outside the gene matches: 12. The CDR3 loop spans 17 amino acids. The CDR3 DNA sequence: TGTGCTAGTGGTTCCCGGCTTGGACAGGGGTTCCCAGATACGCAGTATTTT. This sequence encodes CASGSRLGQGFPDTQYF.

The V call is TRBV18, the J call TRBJ2-6, with D hard to call. The germline CDR1 and CDR2 sequences are KGHSH and LQKENI. V dropped 1 base and J dropped 0 bases, with 4 bases sitting between them. There are 15 residues in the CDR3. The CDR3 coding sequence is TGTGCCAGCTCACCACTCCTCTCTGGGGCCAACGTCCTGACTTTC. Its translation: CASSPLLSGANVLTF.

This chain's CDR3 is CASSPREGGSNYGYTF. CDR3 in DNA: TGCGCCAGCAGCCCAAGGGAGGGAGGGTCTAACTATGGCTACACCTTC. V usage is TRBV4-3 and J usage is TRBJ1-2; D unresolved. The germline V and J ends were trimmed by 4 bases and 0 bases, with 15 bases remaining between them. The CDR3 spans 16 residues. Germline values: CDR1 LGHNA, CDR2 YSLEER.

This clone showed up just a few times. V is TRBV14 and J is TRBJ2-1; TRBD2 agrees at 7 bases. This CDR3 region has 16 residues. The V segment lost 4 bases and the J segment 0 bases; nucleotides outside the gene matches: 6. The germline CDR1 and CDR2 sequences are SGHDN and FVKESK. DNA for the CDR3: TGTGCCAGCAGCCCCGTAGCGGGTTCCTCCTACAATGAGCAGTTCTTC. The encoded protein is CASSPVAGSSYNEQFF. The whole variable domain, filled in from reference TRBV14 and TRBJ2-1, reads EAGVTQFPSHSVIEKGQTVTLRCDPISGHDNLYWYRRVMGKEIKFLLHFVKESKQDESGMPNNRFLAERTGGTYSTLKVQPAELEDSGVYFCASSPVAGSSYNEQFFGPGTRLTVL.

V usage is TRBV10-3 and J usage is TRBJ2-1; D perhaps matches TRBD2 (6 bases). This CDR3 comprises 16 residues. The V gene lost 0 bases and the J gene lost 2 bases, with 11 bases spanning the gap. CDR1 is ENHRY, CDR2 SYGVKD, per germline. The CDR3 protein is CAISESAGMTYNEQFF. CDR3 DNA sequence: TGTGCCATCAGTGAGTCGGCGGGAATGACCTACAATGAGCAGTTCTTC.

With respect to this clone: At the DNA level, this CDR3 is encoded by other sequences in the same sample as well. V gene TRBV30 combines with J gene TRBJ1-2, with 8 bases lining up with TRBD1. The CDR3 has 14 amino acids. Germline CDR1 and CDR2: GTSNPN and SVGIG (reference sequence). V lost 5 bases and J lost 8; bases outside the gene matches: 13. CDR3 sequence: CAWARDQGAGGYTF. The CDR3, as DNA: TGTGCCTGGGCAAGGGATCAGGGGGCTGGGGGCTACACCTTC. Looking up the rest from reference TRBV30 and TRBJ1-2 gives the full variable domain: SQTIHQWPATLVQPVGSPLSLECTVEGTSNPNLYWYRQAAGRGLQLLFYSVGIGQISSEVPQNLSASRPQDRQFILSSKKLLLSDSGFYLCAWARDQGAGGYTFGSGTRLTVV.

This chain connects TRBV4-3 to TRBJ2-7, with 8 bases that match TRBD2. This CDR3 has 14 amino acids. In germline, CDR1 is LGHNA, CDR2 YSLEER. Trimming cost V 2 bases and J 4 bases; bases outside gene matches: 4. CDR3 region: CASSQSGSQYEQYF. The DNA of the CDR3 is TGCGCCAGCAGCCAAAGCGGGAGTCAGTACGAGCAGTACTTC.

The chain carries TRBV19 and TRBJ2-3, with a possible D match to TRBD1 (6 bases). CDR1 and CDR2 from the germline V gene are LNHDA and SQIVND (reference sequence). This CDR3 comprises 15 residues. Trimming took off 6 bases at V and 2 bases at J, with 15 bases between the two ends. The CDR3 is CASSVFGQLTDTQYF. The CDR3 nucleotides are TGTGCCAGTAGCGTTTTCGGACAGCTCACAGATACGCAGTATTTT.

This chain joins TRBV30 and TRBJ1-1; a weak D match, TRBD1 (6 bases). The CDR3 covers 12 residues. The germline V gene encodes CDR1 GTSNPN and CDR2 SVGIG (reference sequence). With 8 bases removed from V and 3 bases from J, the gap between germline ends came to 13 bases. The DNA for the CDR3 is TGTGCCGGCAGGGAGGGGGACACTGAAGCTTTCTTT. Its translation is CAGREGDTEAFF.

The V and J genes are TRBV29-1 and TRBJ2-1; D may be TRBD2 (5 bases). CDR1 and CDR2 from the germline V gene are SQVTM and ANQGSEA. The CDR3 has 14 amino acids. Trimming took off 3 bases at V and 5 bases at J, with 14 bases between the two ends. The CDR3 loop reads CSVEIWGADNEQFF. CDR3 sequence (DNA): TGCAGCGTTGAGATATGGGGAGCTGACAATGAGCAGTTCTTC.

This rearrangement joins TRBV6-1 to TRBJ2-5; 8 bases are shared with TRBD2. The length of the CDR3 is 12 residues. Trimming removed 7 bases from V and 5 bases from J; junction bases left unmatched: 3. Germline V gene data show CDR1 as MNHNS and CDR2 as SASEGT. The CDR3 is CASKAGGETQYF. CDR3 DNA: TGTGCCAGCAAGGCGGGAGGCGAGACCCAGTACTTC.

This chain connects TRBV29-1 to TRBJ1-2; maybe TRBD1 (5 bases). The V end lost 4 bases, the J end lost 4 bases, and 7 bases lay between the germline ends. CDR1 and CDR2 from the germline V gene are SQVTM and ANQGSEA. This CDR3 has 11 amino acids. CDR3 loop: CSVVGGYGYTF. The CDR3, as DNA: TGCAGCGTTGTCGGGGGCTATGGCTACACCTTC.